This TCR beta chain was identified in a study of CD8 T cells in ankylosing spondylitis. V lost 2 bases and J lost 8, with 12 bases in between. This CDR3 has 14 amino acids. Germline V gene sequence: CDR1 SGHTA, CDR2 FQGNSA. Using its own MiXCR run on the 5' RACE reads, TCRdb lists one record per CDR3 protein. Of roughly 160,000 distinct CDR3 sequences listed, approximately 10% were seen once; the top ten hold around 29%. Specimen: blood, either unsorted or a sorted T cell fraction (not recorded which). This sequence was found in a male donor with ankylosing spondylitis or in good health (not recorded which). The V gene is TRBV7-2, the J gene TRBJ1-4, with a tentative D call TRBD1 (5 bases). The CDR3 protein is CASSLRATDEKLFF. For the CDR3, the DNA is TGTGCCAGCAGCTTAAGGGCGACAGACGAAAAACTGTTTTTT.